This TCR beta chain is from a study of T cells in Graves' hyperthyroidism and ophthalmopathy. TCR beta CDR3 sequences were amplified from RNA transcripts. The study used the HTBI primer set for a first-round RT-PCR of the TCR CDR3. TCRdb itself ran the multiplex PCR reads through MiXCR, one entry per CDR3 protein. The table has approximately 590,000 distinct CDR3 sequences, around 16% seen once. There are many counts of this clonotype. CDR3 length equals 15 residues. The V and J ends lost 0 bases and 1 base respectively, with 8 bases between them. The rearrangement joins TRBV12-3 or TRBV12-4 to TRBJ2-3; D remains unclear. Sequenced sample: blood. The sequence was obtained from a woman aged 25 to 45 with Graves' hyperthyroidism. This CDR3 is CASSLATLRTDTQYF. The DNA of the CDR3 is TGTGCCAGCAGTTTAGCGACACTGCGCACAGATACGCAGTATTTT.